This T cell receptor beta chain came from a study of blood T cell repertoires in COVID-19. The table came from immunoSEQ multiplex PCR; TCRdb's copy has only in-frame clones and leaves some out. This sample has a few hundred thousand clones, with roughly nine tenths found just once. V was shortened by 3 bases and J by 2 bases, with 9 bases between the two germline ends. This CDR3 region has 14 residues. The germline CDR1 and CDR2 sequences are KGHSH and LQKENI. This chain connects TRBV18 to TRBJ2-3, with D maybe TRBD2 (6 bases). Specimen: PBMCs or T cells enriched from blood (not recorded which). This receptor was taken from a woman in her 50s in a cohort exposed to, infected with or recovered from COVID-19 (not recorded which). The CDR3 here is CASSPERATDTQYF. The DNA for the CDR3 is TGTGCCAGCTCACCGGAGCGGGCCACAGATACGCAGTATTTT.